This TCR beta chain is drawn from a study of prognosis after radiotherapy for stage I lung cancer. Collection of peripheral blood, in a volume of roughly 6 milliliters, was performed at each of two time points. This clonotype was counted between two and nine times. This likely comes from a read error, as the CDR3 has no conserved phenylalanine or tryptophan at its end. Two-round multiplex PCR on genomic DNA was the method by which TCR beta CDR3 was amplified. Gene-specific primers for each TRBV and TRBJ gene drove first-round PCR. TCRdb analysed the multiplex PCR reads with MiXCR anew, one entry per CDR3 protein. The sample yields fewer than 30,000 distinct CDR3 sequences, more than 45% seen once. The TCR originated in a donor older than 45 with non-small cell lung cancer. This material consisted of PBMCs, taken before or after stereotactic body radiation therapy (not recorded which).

The CDR3 region has the DNA TGTGCCAGCAGCCCCTATGGTATCAGACAAGAGACCCAGTACTCC. It specifies CASSPYGIRQETQYS. The chain recombines TRBV11-1 with TRBJ2-5; no firm D call. This CDR3 is built from 15 residues. Germline V CDR1 and CDR2: SGHAT, FQDESV (reference sequence). Between the trimmed V and J ends, which lost 5 bases and 2 bases, there was a span of 15 bases.